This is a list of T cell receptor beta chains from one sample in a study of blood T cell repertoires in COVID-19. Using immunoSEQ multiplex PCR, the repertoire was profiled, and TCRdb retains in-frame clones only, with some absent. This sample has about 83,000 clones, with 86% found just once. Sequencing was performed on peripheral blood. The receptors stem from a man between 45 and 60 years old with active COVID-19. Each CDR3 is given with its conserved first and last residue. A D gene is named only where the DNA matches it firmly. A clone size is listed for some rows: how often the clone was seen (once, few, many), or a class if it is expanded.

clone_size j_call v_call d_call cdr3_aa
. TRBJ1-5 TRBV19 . CASTLQASNQPQHF
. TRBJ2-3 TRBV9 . CASSVVGDFLTDTQYF
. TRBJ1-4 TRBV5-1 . CASSLLGTHDEKLFF
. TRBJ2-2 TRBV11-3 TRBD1 CASSFDRDTGELFF
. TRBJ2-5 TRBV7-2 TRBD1 CASSTGGTGGETQYF
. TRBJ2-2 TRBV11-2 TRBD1 CASSGTAGGTGELFF
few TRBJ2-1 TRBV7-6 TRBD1 CASSPRQGDSHNEQFF
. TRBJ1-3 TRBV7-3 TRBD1 CASSLMGTEGNTIYF
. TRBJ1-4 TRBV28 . CASSFGGANEKLFF
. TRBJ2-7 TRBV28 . CASSSRPRNTPRDYEQYF
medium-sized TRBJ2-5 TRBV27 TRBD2 CASSLGSGGQETQYF
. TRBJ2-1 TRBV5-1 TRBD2 CASSLGLAGGPAEQFF
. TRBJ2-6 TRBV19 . CATRSSGANVLTF
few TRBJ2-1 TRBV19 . CASSIALLETYNEQFF
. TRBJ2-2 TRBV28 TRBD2 CASSLWDSGGTGELFF
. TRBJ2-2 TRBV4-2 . CASSQDEGDFSNTGELFF